One sample yielded the 29 T cell receptor beta chains listed below, sequenced in a study of T cells in Graves' hyperthyroidism and ophthalmopathy. Amplified TCR beta CDR3 regions came from RNA transcripts. First-round RT-PCR with HTBI primers amplified the TCR CDR3 region. In TCRdb, the multiplex PCR reads were re-called with MiXCR into one record per CDR3 protein. The data contain fewer than 200,000 distinct CDR3 sequences, about a sixth of them seen just once; the ten biggest clones take up 25% to 35%. The sequencing sample was made of blood. The source of these receptors is a woman aged 45-65 years with Graves' hyperthyroidism.

This clonotype was seen at least ten times. This sequence joins TRBV20-1 and TRBJ2-1; TRBD2 might be the D (5 bases). This CDR3 has 14 amino acids. The germline CDR1 and CDR2 sequences are DFQATT and SNEGSKA (reference sequence). Trimming pared 3 bases from V and 3 bases from J, leaving 12 bases between. The CDR3 loop reads CSASRAANYNEQFF. The CDR3 DNA reads as TGCAGTGCTAGTAGAGCGGCTAACTACAATGAGCAGTTCTTC.

There are a few counts of this clonotype. This chain uses TRBV20-1 with TRBJ1-1; D remains ambiguous. Germline V gene sequence: CDR1 DFQATT, CDR2 SNEGSKA (reference sequence). V was clipped by 5 bases and J by 6 bases, with 13 bases between them. The CDR3 runs to 12 residues. Here the CDR3 DNA reads TGCAGTGCTCGCGTACGTGACGCTGAAGCTTTCTTT. It translates to CSARVRDAEAFF.

This clonotype was seen only a few times. Just one base apart from a much larger clone, this may be a read error. The CDR3 protein is CASSSTGVGGEQYF. The DNA for the CDR3 is TGTGCCAGCAGTTCGACAGGGGTGGGTGGCGAGCAGTACTTC. This sequence joins TRBV12-3 or TRBV12-4 and TRBJ2-7, with 8 bases lining up with TRBD1. CDR3 length equals 14 residues. V trimming: 4 bases; J trimming: 6 bases; junction bases outside the gene matches: 8.

This clonotype was recorded many times. The chain couples TRBV19 to TRBJ1-4, with D possibly matching TRBD1 (5 bases). This CDR3 has 17 amino acids. The germline V gene encodes CDR1 LNHDA and CDR2 SQIVND (reference sequence). Trimming pared 3 bases from V and 9 bases from J, leaving 23 bases between. Here the CDR3 reads CASSIEGGGHPLKKLFF. The CDR3 DNA follows: TGTGCCAGTAGTATTGAAGGTGGCGGACACCCGTTGAAAAAACTGTTTTTT.

This clonotype has a handful of counts. This chain connects TRBV2 to TRBJ2-3; TRBD2 matches at 7 bases. V was clipped by 4 bases and J by 4 bases; unmatched bases: 8. The CDR3 consists of 15 residues. Germline CDR1 and CDR2: SNHLY and FYNNEI. The CDR3 DNA reads TGTGCCAGCAGTGTAGAGGGAGGGCGAGCAGATACGCAGTATTTT. It specifies CASSVEGGRADTQYF.

This chain uses TRBV19 with TRBJ2-3; 10 nucleotides align to TRBD1. This CDR3 comprises 14 residues. Germline V gives CDR1 LNHDA, CDR2 SQIVND (reference sequence). Trimming cost V 3 bases and J 6 bases; bases outside gene matches: 3. This CDR3 is CASSIDRGLDTQYF. The DNA of the CDR3 is TGTGCCAGTAGTATTGACAGGGGGCTCGATACGCAGTATTTT.

The chain employs TRBV19 and TRBJ2-7; D uncertain. The CDR3 extends over 13 amino acids. The germline V and J ends were trimmed by 1 base and 4 bases, with 8 bases remaining between them. Germline V gene sequence: CDR1 LNHDA, CDR2 SQIVND (reference sequence). The chain's CDR3 is CASSIATGYEQYF. For the CDR3, the DNA is TGTGCCAGTAGTATAGCCACTGGATACGAGCAGTACTTC.

This clonotype was seen at least ten times. J is TRBJ1-4 and V is TRBV20-1, with 7 bases fitting TRBD1. J was trimmed by 8 bases and V by 1 base; bases with no gene match: 10. The CDR3 totals 15 residues. Germline CDR1 reads DFQATT; CDR2 reads SNEGSKA (reference sequence). The CDR3 protein is CSARAARDRGEKLFF. CDR3 nucleotides: TGCAGTGCTAGAGCCGCTCGGGACAGAGGAGAAAAACTGTTTTTT.

The gene calls are TRBV4-2 and TRBJ2-5; TRBD2 is a possible D gene (6 bases). The CDR3 is made up of 15 amino acids. V lost 6 bases and J lost 7, with 21 bases in between. Germline V gene sequence: CDR1 LGHNA, CDR2 YNFKEQ. The CDR3 loop is CASRGGETGLGTQYF. CDR3 nucleotides: TGTGCCAGCAGGGGAGGAGAGACGGGTCTAGGGACCCAGTACTTC.

The gene calls are TRBV7-9 and TRBJ1-1, with 9 bases that match TRBD1. The germline CDR1 and CDR2 sequences are SEHNR and FQNEAQ (reference sequence). The CDR3 runs to 14 residues. With V trimmed by 7 bases and J by 1 base, 4 bases remained unmatched. The CDR3 sequence: CASTRTGENTEAFF. The CDR3 DNA is TGTGCCAGCACCAGGACAGGGGAGAACACTGAAGCTTTCTTT.

This clonotype was detected many times. The V and J genes are TRBV11-2 and TRBJ1-6, with a weak D call TRBD1 (5 bases). Germline CDR1 and CDR2: SGHAT and FQNNGV. Deletions cut 5 bases from V and 9 bases from J, with 14 bases between. The CDR3 has 14 residues. CDR3 protein: CASSEGPGGSPLHF. The CDR3 nucleotides read TGTGCCAGCAGCGAGGGACCGGGGGGTTCACCCCTCCACTTT.

This chain uses TRBV4-3 with TRBJ1-2, with a weak D call TRBD1 (6 bases). Germline V CDR1 and CDR2: LGHNA, YSLEER. The CDR3 spans 15 residues. Trimming took 1 base from V and 4 from J, leaving 13 bases between them. CDR3 DNA: TGCGCCAGCAGCCAAGGGGGGGGGGGCAGCTATGGCTACACCTTC. This translates into CASSQGGGGSYGYTF.

Here the CDR3 DNA reads TGCGCCAGCAGCTTCAACGGGGACAGATATCAGCCCCAGCATTTT. As protein: CASSFNGDRYQPQHF. The chain carries TRBV5-1 and TRBJ1-5, with 7 bases identical to TRBD1. CDR3 size: 15 residues. V dropped 2 bases and J dropped 5; count of bases not matched to a gene: 7. In germline, CDR1 is SGHRS, CDR2 YFSETQ.

This clonotype was seen at least ten times. This sequence joins TRBV3-1 and TRBJ1-2; the match to TRBD1 covers 7 bases. The CDR3 totals 15 residues. The V gene's germline CDR1 is LGHDT and CDR2 YNNKEL (reference sequence). V dropped 3 bases and J dropped 7; count of bases not matched to a gene: 11. The CDR3 DNA follows: TGTGCCAGCAGCCATATAAAAGGGGGCGCTTCTGGCTACACCTTC. Protein: CASSHIKGGASGYTF.

This clonotype occurred many times. The CDR3 spells CASSYEGRGNQPQHF. As DNA, the CDR3 is TGTGCCAGCAGTTACGAGGGTAGAGGGAATCAGCCCCAGCATTTT. V and J are TRBV6-2 or TRBV6-3 and TRBJ1-5; no reliable D call. The length of the CDR3 is 15 residues. CDR1 MNHEY and CDR2 SVGEGT come from the germline V gene. V shed 2 bases and J shed 4 bases, with 12 bases lying between them.

A note on this clonotype: The junction shows a germline mismatch at one end, possibly a read error. The chain combines TRBV12-3 or TRBV12-4 with TRBJ2-4, with TRBD2 as a possible D gene (6 bases). The CDR3 contains 15 residues. CDR3 amino acids: CASGLSGPEQNIQYF. For the CDR3, the DNA is TGTGCCAGCGGTTTAAGCGGGCCGGAACAAAACATTCAGTACTTC.

The sample holds many counts of this clonotype. This sequence joins TRBV5-5 and TRBJ2-5; D possibly corresponds to TRBD1 (5 bases). This CDR3 comprises 14 residues. The V gene's germline CDR1 is SGHKS and CDR2 YYEKEE (reference sequence). V lost 2 bases and J lost 4, with 12 bases in between. The chain's CDR3 is CASSFLGRAETQYF. The CDR3 coding sequence is TGTGCCAGCAGCTTCTTGGGCAGGGCAGAGACCCAGTACTTC.

This clonotype was found many times. V usage is TRBV29-1 and J usage is TRBJ1-2; tentative D call: TRBD1 (5 bases). CDR3 length equals 13 residues. Germline-derived CDR1 and CDR2 are SQVTM and ANQGSEA. Deletions cut 4 bases from V and 5 bases from J, with 14 bases between. DNA for the CDR3: TGCAGCGTTGTTGGAGGGGCGTCATATGGCTACACCTTC. Residues: CSVVGGASYGYTF.

V gene TRBV18 combines with J gene TRBJ2-3; D not resolved. The germline V gene has CDR1 KGHSH and CDR2 LQKENI. V lost 2 bases and J 2 bases, leaving 5 bases between the germline ends. The CDR3 consists of 13 residues. CDR3 nucleotide sequence: TGTGCCAGCTCACCAAGGAACACAGATACGCAGTATTTT. Translation: CASSPRNTDTQYF. Filled out from reference TRBV18 and TRBJ2-3, the complete variable domain reads NAGVMQNPRHLVRRRGQEARLRCSPMKGHSHVYWYRQLPEEGLKFMVYLQKENIIDESGMPKERFSAEFPKEGPSILRIQQVVRGDSAAYFCASSPRNTDTQYFGPGTRLTVL.

This chain connects TRBV6-6 to TRBJ2-5, with TRBD2 matching over 10 bases. The ends lost 0 bases at V and 9 bases at J; junction bases unmatched: 13. CDR1 is MNHNY and CDR2 is SVGAGI in the germline V gene (reference sequence). The CDR3 sequence is 17 residues long. The CDR3 coding sequence is TGTGCCAGCAGTTACTCTCGGCTAGCGGGGGCCCCACGGGCCCAGTACTTC. Its translation is CASSYSRLAGAPRAQYF.

This clonotype was seen repeatedly, ten times or more. V and J are TRBV3-1 and TRBJ2-7; 11 nucleotides match TRBD2. The germline CDR1 and CDR2 sequences are LGHDT and YNNKEL (reference sequence). The CDR3 covers 16 residues. The V segment lost 4 bases and the J segment 2 bases; nucleotides outside the gene matches: 7. CDR3 in DNA: TGTGCCAGCAGCCCCCGAGGGACTAGCGGAGCCTACGAGCAGTACTTC. Translation: CASSPRGTSGAYEQYF.

This clonotype showed up just a few times. The rearrangement uses TRBV15 and TRBJ1-5; D unclear. The CDR3 sequence is 13 residues long. Trimming removed 0 bases at V and 6 bases at J, with 6 bases between. Germline-derived CDR1 and CDR2 are LNHNV and YYDKDF (reference sequence). The CDR3 here is CATSRDLTQPQHF. Written as DNA, the CDR3 is TGTGCCACCAGCAGAGATCTGACTCAGCCCCAGCATTTT.

This clonotype came up many times. The chain has TRBV6-1 and TRBJ2-5, with a weak D call TRBD2 (6 bases). CDR1 and CDR2 (germline): MNHNS, SASEGT. V lost 6 bases and J 0 bases, leaving 11 bases between the germline ends. The CDR3 extends over 14 amino acids. The CDR3 loop reads CASRFTGDQETQYF. The CDR3, as DNA: TGTGCCAGCAGGTTCACGGGGGACCAAGAGACCCAGTACTTC.

The chain carries TRBV19 and TRBJ1-1; the D gene is possibly TRBD1 (6 bases). Germline lookup yields CDR1 LNHDA and CDR2 SQIVND (reference sequence). V dropped 5 bases and J dropped 4 bases, with 17 bases sitting between them. This CDR3 spans 15 amino acids. The CDR3 is CASSLLQGGGTEAFF. As DNA, the CDR3 is TGTGCCAGTAGTCTACTACAGGGCGGGGGCACTGAAGCTTTCTTT. Variable domain in full (rest from reference TRBV19 and TRBJ1-1): DGGITQSPKYLFRKEGQNVTLSCEQNLNHDAMYWYRQDPGQGLRLIYYSQIVNDFQKGDIAEGYSVSREKKESFPLTVTSAQKNPTAFYLCASSLLQGGGTEAFFGQGTRLTVV.

This clonotype was observed at least ten times. The chain couples TRBV7-2 to TRBJ1-2, with a tentative D call TRBD1 (5 bases). Germline V lookup: CDR1 SGHTA, CDR2 FQGNSA. Trimming stripped 5 bases from V and 5 bases from J, with 12 bases between. This CDR3 has 13 amino acids. CDR3 in amino acids: CASSDQQEYGYTF. The DNA of the CDR3 is TGTGCCAGCAGCGACCAACAGGAGTATGGCTACACCTTC.

The V call is TRBV18, the J call TRBJ2-2; TRBD1 might be the D (6 bases). There are 15 residues in the CDR3. The ends were cut back, 3 bases at V and 7 bases at J, with 15 bases in the middle. CDR1 and CDR2 (germline): KGHSH, LQKENI. The CDR3 loop is CASSPRTVRIGELFF. The CDR3 DNA is TGTGCCAGCTCACCGAGGACAGTGCGGATCGGGGAGCTGTTTTTT.

There are many counts of this clonotype. The rearrangement uses TRBV27 and TRBJ1-6; weak D call: TRBD1 (5 bases). Trimming took off 4 bases at V and 14 bases at J, with 15 bases between the two ends. Germline V gene sequence: CDR1 MNHEY, CDR2 SMNVEV (reference sequence). This CDR3 spans 13 amino acids. This CDR3 is CASSSTPSDTLHF. The DNA of the CDR3 is TGTGCCAGCAGTTCCACCCCCTCGGACACCCTCCACTTT.

In this sample, this clonotype turned up many times. The gene calls are TRBV14 and TRBJ1-4, with 10 bases lining up with TRBD1. V gave up 4 bases and J gave up 9 bases; unmatched junction bases: 8. The germline V gene has CDR1 SGHDN and CDR2 FVKESK. There are 15 residues in the CDR3. This CDR3 is CASSLAGTGVKKLFF. In DNA form, the CDR3 reads TGTGCCAGCAGCCTGGCCGGGACAGGGGTCAAAAAACTGTTTTTT.

This clonotype was seen many times. The rearrangement uses TRBV15 and TRBJ1-2; tentative D call: TRBD1 (5 bases). Trimming left V 3 bases short and J 2 bases short, with 13 bases between. This CDR3 spans 15 amino acids. CDR1 is LNHNV, CDR2 YYDKDF, per germline (reference sequence). DNA for the CDR3: TGTGCCACCAGCAGCGGGTGGGGGGGGAACTATGGCTACACCTTC. Protein sequence: CATSSGWGGNYGYTF.